This T cell receptor beta chain was observed in a study of T-cell reconstitution after alpha-beta-depleted transplantation in children. Notes on the study in general: Newly produced T cells mostly accounted for T-cell counts and diversity one year post-transplant. Expanded clones from the graft, numbering several hundred, reportedly supplied alpha-beta T cells about two months after transplant.

Unique molecular identifiers were incorporated into the prepared TCRbeta library. In TCRdb, the PCR reads were re-called with MiXCR into one record per CDR3 protein. There are about 440,000 distinct CDR3 sequences in the sample; 43% occur only once, and roughly a quarter lies in the top ten. The CDR3 sequence is 13 residues long. Germline CDR1 SGHRS, CDR2 YFSETQ. Trimming pared 0 bases from V and 8 bases from J, leaving 8 bases between. Notes on this clonotype: Its antigen is not known.

This TCR was sampled from a girl aged 2 to 10 with aplastic anemia, due to receive a stem cell transplant. This chain links TRBV5-1 with TRBJ1-4, with D tentatively TRBD1 (5 bases). This sample comprised PBMCs, obtained before TCRalphabeta/CD19-depleted stem cell transplant. CDR3 residues: CASSLVDSEKLFF. The CDR3 DNA reads as TGCGCCAGCAGCTTGGTAGACAGCGAAAAACTGTTTTTT.